This entry describes one T cell receptor (gamma chain). This clone was seen a single time. The antigen it recognizes is unknown. Base qualities are not recorded, but no much larger clone differs from it by a single base. One read alone lends weak support. For TCR sequencing, genomic DNA was taken from peripheral blood mononuclear cells isolated from both patients and controls. A median age of roughly 62 years was recorded for the sequenced patients, of whom a few were male and 6 were female. Patients were recruited at a single hematology unit in Padova, Italy, and were reclassified as T-LGLL or HSTCL according to 2017 WHO criteria. Every patient sample was obtained either before therapy or while the patient was off therapy. These data belong to a study of gamma delta lymphoproliferative disorders and STAT genes (dated by TCRdb to 2017 to 2018). With regard to the full study: Of the 9 Tgammadelta LGLL patients who were sequenced, symptomatic disease was observed in 4 and an indolent course was observed in 5. Because no corresponding Invivoscribe delta assay was available, delta-chain libraries were prepared according to the standard operating procedure of the EuroClonality-NGS working group. To confirm the results, all delta-chain samples and two gamma-chain samples were sequenced a second time. The study profiled TCR gamma and delta CDR3 repertoires by deep sequencing in Tgammadelta lymphoproliferative disease patients and healthy controls, within a larger immunophenotypic and STAT-mutation study. The LymphoTrack Dx TCRG Assay was used to build gamma-chain libraries from a minimum of 50 ng of genomic DNA. The TCR-sequenced pilot group comprised about nine Tgammadelta large granular lymphocyte leukemia patients and a couple of hepatosplenic T-cell lymphoma patients. General study outcomes and caveats: Control T cells were likely spread across varied maturation stages, whereas leukemic cells were skewed toward terminal effectors, which potentially limits comparisons between patients and controls. The authors pointed out that NGS specificity may be lower at low frequencies, so whether leukemic clones are public or private needs to be confirmed. Major clones in indolent patients were dominated by Vgamma9-JgammaP and Vdelta2-Ddelta3-Jdelta1 rearrangements, whereas these rearrangements were absent in symptomatic patients, in whom less common gene combinations were used. Almost every major gamma and delta clonotype in patients was public, meaning shared with at least one healthy donor, and only a couple of gamma clonotypes were private to disease. When whole repertoires were clustered, gamma repertoires from patients grouped apart from those of healthy controls, but delta repertoires did not separate between the groups.

Both library preparation methods relied on multiplex PCR with primers aimed at conserved V and J regions of the TCR genes. Amplicons were purified, pooled and sequenced on an Illumina MiSeq platform. In the paper's pipeline: MiXCR performed V(D)J alignment, clonotype assembly and translation, and VDJtools was used for functionality assessment and CDR3 repertoire analyses. CDR3 followed the IMGT definition, and analyses included only productive sequences that used functional genes, leaving out ORF genes and pseudogenes. A custom Python script searched for identical amino acid CDR3s of major clonotypes (frequency >=5%) across all patients and controls. To compare clonotype frequencies between patients and controls, a one-sided non-parametric Wilcoxon test was applied. TCRdb reanalyzed the public reads with the CATT caller, and identical DNA sequences were merged afterwards. The V and J calls shown here were made by TCRdb, not taken from the authors' results. In all, the sample holds about 2,200 gamma-chain clones, and roughly a tenth of those were seen once. The top ten clones comprise approximately 60% of the sample.

Including the terminal cysteine and phenylalanine, the CDR3 comprises 15 residues. The kept DNA is CDR3 alone, 45 bases in frame from the first base. Reading the germline V gene gives CDR1 EGSTGY and CDR2 YDSYTSSV. The material sequenced was blood. The TCR comes from a human donor with gamma-delta T-cell large granular lymphocyte leukemia. V gene assignment gives TRGV4, but the J gene was left uncalled. CDR3 region: CATWDGPYNYYKKLF. The DNA is TGTGCCACCTGGGATGGGCCCTATAATTATTATAAGAAACTATTT.